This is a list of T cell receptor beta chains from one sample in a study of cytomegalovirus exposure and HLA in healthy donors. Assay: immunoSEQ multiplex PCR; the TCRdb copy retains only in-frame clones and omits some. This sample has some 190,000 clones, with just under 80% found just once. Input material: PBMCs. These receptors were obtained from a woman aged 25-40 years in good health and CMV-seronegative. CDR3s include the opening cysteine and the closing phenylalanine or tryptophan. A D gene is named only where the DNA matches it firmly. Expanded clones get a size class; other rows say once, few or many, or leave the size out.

CASSLGSQGGYEQYF TGCGCCAGCAGCTTGGGTTCACAGGGGGGCTACGAGCAGTACTTC 15 TRBJ2-7 few TRBD1 TRBV5-1
CASSESVLAGVDGELFF TGTGCCAGCAGTGAATCGGTGCTAGCGGGGGTTGACGGGGAGCTGTTTTTT 17 TRBJ2-2 - TRBD2 TRBV25-1
CASSVFGTGKPAEQFF TGTGCCAGCAGCGTGTTTGGGACAGGGAAACCGGCCGAGCAGTTCTTC 16 TRBJ2-1 - TRBD1 TRBV9
CASRSGANVLTF TGTGCCAGCAGGTCAGGGGCCAACGTCCTGACTTTC 12 TRBJ2-6 - - TRBV7-3
CSGGQGVGTEAFF TGCAGCGGGGGACAGGGGGTAGGGACTGAAGCTTTCTTT 13 TRBJ1-1 - TRBD1 TRBV29-1
CASSWVARGYEQYF TGTGCCAGCAGTTGGGTCGCCAGGGGTTACGAGCAGTACTTC 14 TRBJ2-7 - - TRBV27
CASKGGGTNEKLFF TGTGCCAGCAAGGGCGGAGGAACTAATGAAAAACTGTTTTTT 14 TRBJ1-4 once - TRBV25-1
CSVAQGASGYTF TGCAGCGTTGCGCAGGGGGCTAGTGGCTACACCTTC 12 TRBJ1-2 - TRBD1 TRBV29-1
CASSPNRRGRLNYGYTF TGTGCCAGCAGCCCGAACCGGAGGGGCCGCCTTAACTATGGCTACACCTTC 17 TRBJ1-2 - - TRBV7-2
CASSYTGIKTSYGYTF TGTGCCAGCAGCTACACAGGGATTAAGACCAGCTATGGCTACACCTTC 16 TRBJ1-2 - - TRBV14
CASSLVLGLAAAGEQFF TGCGCCAGCAGCTTGGTGCTAGGACTAGCGGCGGCGGGTGAGCAGTTCTTC 17 TRBJ2-1 - TRBD2 TRBV5-1
CASRRWRSQHF TGTGCCAGCCGGAGATGGAGGTCCCAGCATTTT 11 TRBJ1-5 - - TRBV19
CSASSVVGEKLFF TGCAGCGCTTCTAGCGTGGTGGGGGAAAAACTGTTTTTT 13 TRBJ1-4 - - TRBV29-1
CASSLVGGNTEAFF TGTGCCAGCAGCTTAGTCGGGGGGAACACTGAAGCTTTCTTT 14 TRBJ1-1 - - TRBV7-2
CASSPGGTGVQPQHF TGTGCCAGCAGTCCGGGGGGGACAGGGGTTCAGCCCCAGCATTTT 15 TRBJ1-5 - TRBD1 TRBV2
CASSIQGDPGNTIYF TGTGCCAGCAGTATACAGGGGGATCCTGGAAACACCATATATTTT 15 TRBJ1-3 - TRBD1 TRBV6-8
CASSVATDNYGYTF TGTGCCAGCAGCGTAGCTACAGACAACTATGGCTACACCTTC 14 TRBJ1-2 - - TRBV9
CASMYRGVTEAFF TGTGCCAGCATGTACAGGGGTGTGACTGAAGCTTTCTTT 13 TRBJ1-1 - TRBD1 TRBV2
CASSWLEGGGEKLFF TGTGCCAGCAGCTGGTTAGAAGGAGGGGGCGAAAAACTGTTTTTT 15 TRBJ1-4 few TRBD1 TRBV5-5
CASSKFRDTEAFF TGTGCCAGCAGCAAATTCCGAGACACTGAAGCTTTCTTT 13 TRBJ1-1 - - TRBV6-5
CASSLWEGVNSPLHF TGTGCCAGCAGTTTATGGGAGGGAGTAAATTCACCCCTCCACTTT 15 TRBJ1-6 - - TRBV27
CASSEYRVGGIEQFF TGTGCCAGCAGTGAATACAGGGTCGGTGGAATCGAGCAGTTCTTC 15 TRBJ2-1 - - TRBV25-1
CAISLGQGSSGTEAFF TGTGCCATCAGCCTGGGACAGGGTAGTTCCGGCACTGAAGCTTTCTTT 16 TRBJ1-1 once TRBD1 TRBV10-3
CASSFDRAYEQYF TGTGCCAGCAGTTTCGACAGGGCGTACGAGCAGTACTTC 13 TRBJ2-7 - TRBD1 TRBV27
CATSRAGSKNIQYF TGTGCCACCAGCAGAGCGGGTAGTAAAAACATTCAGTACTTC 14 TRBJ2-4 once - TRBV15
CASRKTEGQGYGYTF TGTGCCAGTAGAAAGACGGAGGGACAGGGCTATGGCTACACCTTC 15 TRBJ1-2 - TRBD1 TRBV19
CASSRGGTASYGYTF TGCGCCAGCAGCCGTGGAGGGACAGCGAGCTATGGCTACACCTTC 15 TRBJ1-2 - TRBD1 TRBV4-3
CASSLRTGEETQYF TGCGCCAGCAGCCTAAGGACAGGGGAAGAGACCCAGTACTTC 14 TRBJ2-5 - TRBD1 TRBV5-1
CASSPLGTGAYEQYF TGTGCCAGCTCACCCCTAGGGACAGGGGCCTACGAGCAGTACTTC 15 TRBJ2-7 - TRBD1 TRBV18
CASRRGTGRTDTQYF TGTGCCAGCAGACGAGGGACAGGTCGCACAGATACGCAGTATTTT 15 TRBJ2-3 - TRBD1 TRBV7-6
CASSIEAGVHEQYF TGTGCCAGTAGTATTGAGGCGGGTGTCCACGAGCAGTACTTC 14 TRBJ2-7 once - TRBV19
CATRPGSTYNEQFF TGTGCTACCCGCCCGGGATCAACCTACAATGAGCAGTTCTTC 14 TRBJ2-1 - - TRBV12-5
CASSQVGPGSYIQYF TGTGCCAGCAGCCAAGTGGGGCCCGGTAGTTACATTCAGTACTTC 15 TRBJ2-4 - - TRBV14
CASSQGIASVSYEQYF TGTGCCAGCAGCCAAGGAATAGCCTCTGTCTCCTACGAGCAGTACTTC 16 TRBJ2-7 - - TRBV14
CASSLGRIGGGAYEQYF TGTGCCAGCAGCTTGGGTCGGATTGGCGGGGGGGCCTACGAGCAGTACTTC 17 TRBJ2-7 - TRBD2 TRBV5-4
CSVDTGASTDTQYF TGCAGCGTCGACACAGGGGCTAGCACAGATACGCAGTATTTT 14 TRBJ2-3 - TRBD1 TRBV29-1
CASSPEDRSTDTQYF TGTGCCAGCAGCCCGGAGGACAGGAGCACAGATACGCAGTATTTT 15 TRBJ2-3 - TRBD1 TRBV7-9